Below, 26 T cell receptor beta chains from the same sample are listed, as sequenced in a study of PD-L1 blockade in urothelial cancer. Regarding time point: pretreatment peripheral blood. Produced via immunoSEQ multiplex PCR; TCRdb's table is partial and in-frame only. The sample gives 35,000 to 40,000 clones, 82% of which show up once; under 8% is in the top ten. The material sequenced was PBMCs, taken around atezolizumab (anti-PD-L1) treatment. Receptors originate from a man in his sixties with urothelial cancer.

The rearrangement uses TRBV30 and TRBJ2-2; tentatively, D is TRBD2 (5 bases). This CDR3 is 14 amino acids long. Trimming removed 4 bases from V and 3 bases from J, with 12 bases in between. Germline CDR1 is GTSNPN and CDR2 is SVGIG (reference sequence). CDR3 DNA sequence: TGTGCCTGGACGGGGAATGAGGACACCGGGGAGCTGTTTTTT. Translation gives CAWTGNEDTGELFF.

The V call is TRBV4-2, the J call TRBJ2-3; D unclear. The germline CDR1 and CDR2 sequences are LGHNA and YNFKEQ. Between the trimmed V and J ends, which lost 5 bases and 5 bases, there was a span of 17 bases. This CDR3 region has 15 residues. The DNA of the CDR3 is TGTGCCAGCAGCAAAACCTACCTACTCGGAGATACGCAGTATTTT. This sequence encodes CASSKTYLLGDTQYF.

The genes are TRBV7-2 and TRBJ2-5, with 10 bases lining up with TRBD2. The CDR3 has 16 residues. With 6 bases clipped from V and 7 bases from J, the junction kept 14 bases outside the gene matches. Germline CDR1 reads SGHTA; CDR2 reads FQGNSA. DNA for the CDR3: TGTGCCAGCAGGAAAAGAGCGGGGGGGCAATATGGGACCCAGTACTTC. Its protein product is CASRKRAGGQYGTQYF.

This clone has more than one count but fewer than ten. The rearrangement links TRBV6-1 to TRBJ1-2; 7 bases map to TRBD1. V gave up 7 bases and J gave up 4 bases; unmatched junction bases: 6. In germline, CDR1 is MNHNS, CDR2 SASEGT. This CDR3 contains 13 residues. CDR3: CASILTGVYGYTF. CDR3 DNA: TGTGCCAGCATCCTAACAGGGGTCTATGGCTACACCTTC.

The rearrangement links TRBV5-1 to TRBJ1-1, with TRBD1 identical over 7 bases. The V gene end was trimmed by 4 bases and the J gene end by 2 bases; junction bases not matched to a gene: 5. This CDR3 has 14 amino acids. Germline-derived CDR1 and CDR2 are SGHRS and YFSETQ. The CDR3 spells CASSKGTVNTEAFF. The CDR3 nucleotides are TGCGCCAGCAGCAAGGGGACAGTAAACACTGAAGCTTTCTTT.

This chain joins TRBV19 and TRBJ1-2, with unresolved D. Looked up from germline, CDR1 is LNHDA and CDR2 is SQIVND (reference sequence). V was shortened by 6 bases and J by 1 base, with 6 bases between the two germline ends. This CDR3 is 12 amino acids long. The CDR3 spells CASSVNNYGYTF. The CDR3 nucleotides read TGTGCCAGTAGCGTAAATAACTATGGCTACACCTTC.

As for this clone: Other DNA sequences within the sample encode an identical CDR3. This chain joins TRBV2 and TRBJ1-2, with TRBD1 matching 7 bases. Germline V gene sequence: CDR1 SNHLY, CDR2 FYNNEI. V gave up 5 bases and J gave up 2 bases; unmatched junction bases: 8. The CDR3 length is 15 residues. CDR3 residues: CASSPGTALNYGYTF. The DNA for the CDR3 is TGTGCCAGCAGTCCCGGGACAGCCTTAAACTATGGCTACACCTTC. Full variable domain (remainder filled in from reference TRBV2 and TRBJ1-2): EPEVTQTPSHQVTQMGQEVILRCVPISNHLYFYWYRQILGQKVEFLVSFYNNEISEKSEIFDDQFSVERPDGSNFTLKIRSTKLEDSAMYFCASSPGTALNYGYTFGSGTRLTVV.

The rearrangement joins TRBV11-2 to TRBJ2-5; 12 bases align to TRBD2. The length of the CDR3 is 18 residues. Germline CDR1 and CDR2: SGHAT and FQNNGV. V lost 1 base to trimming and J lost 3 bases; unmatched junction nucleotides: 9. CDR3 in DNA: TGTGCCAGCAGCTTAGGAATGATGGCTAGCGGGGGGGAAGAGACCCAGTACTTC. This encodes CASSLGMMASGGEETQYF.

The chain couples TRBV25-1 to TRBJ1-2; the D gene is possibly TRBD1 (5 bases). The CDR3 has 12 amino acids. V lost 2 bases to trimming and J lost 4 bases, with 5 bases between them. The germline CDR1 and CDR2 sequences are MGHDK and SYGVNS. The CDR3 DNA is TGTGCCAGCAGTGAAGACAGCTATGGCTACACCTTC. Protein: CASSEDSYGYTF.

The CDR3 region is CASSRRDTGELFF. The CDR3 coding sequence is TGTGCCAGCAGCCGGAGGGACACCGGGGAGCTGTTTTTT. The chain combines TRBV6-1 with TRBJ2-2; tentatively, D is TRBD2 (6 bases). Germline lookup yields CDR1 MNHNS and CDR2 SASEGT. V lost 6 bases, J lost 3 bases, and 8 bases lay in between. The CDR3 consists of 13 residues.

This clone was seen more than once but under ten times. This chain links TRBV7-6 with TRBJ1-5; 8 nucleotides agree with TRBD1. The V and J ends lost 1 base and 4 bases, in that order; junction bases with no gene match: 3. The CDR3 consists of 15 residues. The germline V gene encodes CDR1 SGHVS and CDR2 FNYEAQ. DNA for the CDR3: TGTGCCAGCAGCTTAGGGACAGGGCAGAATCAGCCCCAGCATTTT. It yields the protein CASSLGTGQNQPQHF.

The chain uses TRBV28 and TRBJ2-5; 7 bases are shared with TRBD1. The CDR3 sequence is 15 residues long. Trimming cost V 4 bases and J 1 base; bases outside gene matches: 6. CDR1 and CDR2 (germline): MDHEN, SYDVKM. The DNA of the CDR3 is TGTGCCAGCAGTTCGACAGGGACCTTCCAAGAGACCCAGTACTTC. Translation gives CASSSTGTFQETQYF.

This sequence joins TRBV2 and TRBJ1-1; D might be TRBD1 (5 bases). From germline, CDR1 is SNHLY and CDR2 FYNNEI. The V end was cut by 2 bases, the J end by 10 bases, with 14 bases between. This CDR3 is built from 13 residues. Here the CDR3 reads CASSEKDLGAAFF. The CDR3 nucleotides read TGTGCCAGCAGTGAAAAGGACCTAGGGGCAGCTTTCTTT.

The CDR3 nucleotides are TGCAGCGTTGAACAGGGGGTTGAGGGCTACACCTTC. It specifies CSVEQGVEGYTF. The chain links TRBV29-1 to TRBJ1-2, with TRBD1 matching over 7 bases. V dropped 2 bases and J dropped 8; count of bases not matched to a gene: 5. Germline V gives CDR1 SQVTM, CDR2 ANQGSEA. The CDR3 spans 12 residues. Filled out from reference TRBV29-1 and TRBJ1-2, the complete variable domain reads SAVISQKPSRDICQRGTSLTIQCQVDSQVTMMFWYRQQPGQSLTLIATANQGSEATYESGFVIDKFPISRPNLTFSTLTVSNMSPEDSSIYLCSVEQGVEGYTFGSGTRLTVV.

The V gene is TRBV2, the J gene TRBJ1-2, with TRBD1 identical over 7 bases. With V trimmed by 4 bases and J by 1 base, 3 bases remained unmatched. Germline-derived CDR1 and CDR2 are SNHLY and FYNNEI. The CDR3 loop spans 14 amino acids. CDR3 nucleotide sequence: TGTGCCAGCAGTGGACAGGGAGGTAACTATGGCTACACCTTC. Translation: CASSGQGGNYGYTF.

This rearrangement joins TRBV2 to TRBJ1-1; TRBD1 matches at 8 bases. J lost 4 bases, V lost 6 bases, and 7 bases had no gene match. From germline, CDR1 is SNHLY and CDR2 FYNNEI. The CDR3 contains 14 residues. The CDR3: CASRPQGEFTEAFF. CDR3 DNA: TGTGCCAGCAGGCCACAGGGGGAATTCACTGAAGCTTTCTTT.

The genes are TRBV28 and TRBJ2-7; tentatively, D is TRBD2 (6 bases). The V end lost 4 bases, the J end lost 3 bases, and 13 bases lay between the germline ends. The CDR3 has 14 residues. Germline-derived CDR1 and CDR2 are MDHEN and SYDVKM. The DNA of the CDR3 is TGTGCCAGCAGTTCGGGGGACGGGCACTACGAGCAGTACTTC. Translated: CASSSGDGHYEQYF. The complete variable domain, with remaining parts taken from reference TRBV28 and TRBJ2-7, reads DVKVTQSSRYLVKRTGEKVFLECVQDMDHENMFWYRQDPGLGLRLIYFSYDVKMKEKGDIPEGYSVSREKKERFSLILESASTNQTSMYLCASSSGDGHYEQYFGPGTRLTVT.

The V gene is TRBV2, the J gene TRBJ2-7, with 8 bases fitting TRBD1. V gave up 4 bases and J gave up 5 bases; unmatched junction bases: 4. This CDR3 has 13 residues. Germline CDR1 is SNHLY and CDR2 is FYNNEI. CDR3 protein: CASSVAGGNEQYF. The CDR3 region has the DNA TGTGCCAGCAGTGTGGCAGGGGGCAACGAGCAGTACTTC.

The CDR3 coding sequence is TGTGCCAGCAGTGTGGACAGTTACACCGGGGAGCTGTTTTTT. It specifies CASSVDSYTGELFF. The chain has TRBV6-5 and TRBJ2-2, with D possibly TRBD1 on 6 matching bases. V was pared by 5 bases and J by 3 bases, with 10 bases between. The germline CDR1 and CDR2 sequences are MNHEY and SVGAGI. The CDR3 runs 14 residues.

The V and J genes are TRBV11-2 and TRBJ2-1; 9 nucleotides align to TRBD2. V was pared by 4 bases and J by 4 bases, with 5 bases of the junction left unmatched. This CDR3 region has 15 residues. Germline-derived CDR1 and CDR2 are SGHAT and FQNNGV. In DNA, the CDR3 is TGTGCCAGCAGCTCCCCGGGACTAGCTTACAATGAGCAGTTCTTC. Translating gives CASSSPGLAYNEQFF.

This clone was counted only a few times. The chain combines TRBV28 with TRBJ1-5; D is undetermined. The V gene lost 5 bases and the J gene lost 2 bases, with 13 bases spanning the gap. Germline lookup yields CDR1 MDHEN and CDR2 SYDVKM. CDR3 size: 15 residues. DNA for the CDR3: TGTGCCAGCAGTCGCCGGGGAGGTGGCAATCAGCCCCAGCATTTT. It encodes CASSRRGGGNQPQHF.

Here the CDR3 DNA reads TGCGCCAGCAGCTTGGAGAGTAGCGGCACTGAAGCTTTCTTT. Its protein is CASSLESSGTEAFF. The chain is built from TRBV5-1 and TRBJ1-1, with no clear D. Trimming removed 0 bases at V and 4 bases at J, with 10 bases between. This CDR3 spans 14 amino acids. Germline CDR1 is SGHRS and CDR2 is YFSETQ.

The rearrangement joins TRBV30 to TRBJ2-5; no clear D. Between the trimmed V and J ends, which lost 5 bases and 5 bases, there was a span of 9 bases. CDR1 is GTSNPN and CDR2 is SVGIG in the germline V gene (reference sequence). The CDR3 has 11 amino acids. The CDR3 is CAWGPEETQYF. In DNA form, the CDR3 reads TGTGCCTGGGGCCCGGAGGAGACCCAGTACTTC. Using reference TRBV30 and TRBJ2-5 for the parts outside the CDR3, the full variable domain is SQTIHQWPATLVQPVGSPLSLECTVEGTSNPNLYWYRQAAGRGLQLLFYSVGIGQISSEVPQNLSASRPQDRQFILSSKKLLLSDSGFYLCAWGPEETQYFGPGTRLLVL.

The chain carries TRBV19 and TRBJ2-7; 9 bases are shared with TRBD1. Germline values: CDR1 LNHDA, CDR2 SQIVND (reference sequence). V lost 5 bases, J lost 1 base, and 6 bases stayed unmatched. This CDR3 region has 15 residues. The DNA for the CDR3 is TGTGCCAGTAGTTCCCCGGGACAGGGATCCTACGAGCAGTACTTC. Its translation: CASSSPGQGSYEQYF. Drawing the rest from reference TRBV19 and TRBJ2-7, the complete variable domain is DGGITQSPKYLFRKEGQNVTLSCEQNLNHDAMYWYRQDPGQGLRLIYYSQIVNDFQKGDIAEGYSVSREKKESFPLTVTSAQKNPTAFYLCASSSPGQGSYEQYFGPGTRLTVT.

The chain joins TRBV5-1 to TRBJ2-5; TRBD2 matches at 12 bases. The CDR3 runs to 18 residues. Per germline, CDR1 SGHRS and CDR2 YFSETQ. Trimming at V came to 0 bases and at J to 5 bases, leaving 11 bases not matched to a gene. CDR3 sequence: CASSLGWTSGVNGETQYF. As DNA, the CDR3 is TGCGCCAGCAGCTTGGGATGGACTAGCGGGGTCAACGGGGAGACCCAGTACTTC.

In the case of this clone: Germline is not matched at one junction end, which may reflect a read error. This sequence joins TRBV6-1 and TRBJ1-4; TRBD1 agrees at 10 bases. The germline gives CDR1 MNHNS, CDR2 SASEGT. The CDR3 has 14 amino acids. The CDR3 bases are TGTGCCAGCAGGGAAGACAGGGGGCCTCCAAAACTGTTTTTT. The encoded protein is CASREDRGPPKLFF.